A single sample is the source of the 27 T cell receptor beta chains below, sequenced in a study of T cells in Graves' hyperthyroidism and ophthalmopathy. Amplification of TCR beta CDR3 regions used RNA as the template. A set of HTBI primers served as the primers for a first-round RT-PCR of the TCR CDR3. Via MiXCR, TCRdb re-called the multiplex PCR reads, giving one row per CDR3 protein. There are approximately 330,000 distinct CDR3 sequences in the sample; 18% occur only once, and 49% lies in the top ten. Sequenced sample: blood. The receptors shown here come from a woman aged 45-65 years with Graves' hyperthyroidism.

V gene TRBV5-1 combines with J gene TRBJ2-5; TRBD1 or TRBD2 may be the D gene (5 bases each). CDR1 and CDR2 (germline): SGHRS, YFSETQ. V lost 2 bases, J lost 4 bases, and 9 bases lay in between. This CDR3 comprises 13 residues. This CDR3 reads CASSFGASETQYF. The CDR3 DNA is TGCGCCAGCAGCTTCGGGGCCTCAGAGACCCAGTACTTC.

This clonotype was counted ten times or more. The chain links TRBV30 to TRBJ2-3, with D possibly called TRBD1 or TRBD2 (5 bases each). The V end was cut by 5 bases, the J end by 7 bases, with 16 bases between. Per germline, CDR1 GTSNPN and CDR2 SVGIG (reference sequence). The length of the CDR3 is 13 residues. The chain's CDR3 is CAWERNEGHTQYF. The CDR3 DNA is TGTGCCTGGGAAAGAAACGAGGGGCATACGCAGTATTTT.

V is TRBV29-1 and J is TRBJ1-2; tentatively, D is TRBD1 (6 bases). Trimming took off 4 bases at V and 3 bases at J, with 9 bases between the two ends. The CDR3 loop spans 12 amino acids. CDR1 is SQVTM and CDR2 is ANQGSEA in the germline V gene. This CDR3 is CSVGGADYGYTF. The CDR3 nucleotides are TGCAGCGTTGGGGGGGCCGACTATGGCTACACCTTC.

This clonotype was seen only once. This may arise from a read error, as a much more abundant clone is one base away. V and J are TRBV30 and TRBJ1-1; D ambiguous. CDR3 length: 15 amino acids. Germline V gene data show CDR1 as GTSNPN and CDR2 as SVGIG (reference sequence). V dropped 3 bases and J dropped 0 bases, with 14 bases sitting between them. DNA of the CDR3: TGTGCCTGGAGCGAGGCAGGCCCAATGAACACTGAAGCTTTCTTT. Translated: CAWSEAGPMNTEAFF. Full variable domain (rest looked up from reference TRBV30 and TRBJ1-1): SQTIHQWPATLVQPVGSPLSLECTVEGTSNPNLYWYRQAAGRGLQLLFYSVGIGQISSEVPQNLSASRPQDRQFILSSKKLLLSDSGFYLCAWSEAGPMNTEAFFGQGTRLTVV.

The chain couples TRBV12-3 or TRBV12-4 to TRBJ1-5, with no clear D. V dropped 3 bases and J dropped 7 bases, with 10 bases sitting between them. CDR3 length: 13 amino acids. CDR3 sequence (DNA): TGTGCCAGCAGTTTCTTCGAGGTCCAGCCCCAGCATTTT. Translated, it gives CASSFFEVQPQHF.

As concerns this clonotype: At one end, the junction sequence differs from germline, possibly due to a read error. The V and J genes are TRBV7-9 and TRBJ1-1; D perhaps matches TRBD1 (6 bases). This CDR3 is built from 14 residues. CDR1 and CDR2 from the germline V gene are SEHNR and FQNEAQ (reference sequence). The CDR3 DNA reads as TGTGCCAGCAGCGCGCAGGGGAACTTCGCTGAATCTTTCTTT. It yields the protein CASSAQGNFAESFF.

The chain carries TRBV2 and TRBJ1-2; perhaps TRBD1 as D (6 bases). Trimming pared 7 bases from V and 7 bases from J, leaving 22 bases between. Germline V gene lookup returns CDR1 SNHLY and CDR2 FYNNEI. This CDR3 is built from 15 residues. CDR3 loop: CASTDTGQMSSGYTF. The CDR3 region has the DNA TGTGCCAGCACTGACACGGGACAAATGTCATCTGGCTACACCTTC.

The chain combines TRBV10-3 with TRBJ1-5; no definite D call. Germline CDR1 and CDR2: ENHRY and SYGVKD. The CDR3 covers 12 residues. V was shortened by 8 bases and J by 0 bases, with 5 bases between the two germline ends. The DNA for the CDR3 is TGTGCCATCGCTTCTAGCAATCAGCCCCAGCATTTT. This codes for CAIASSNQPQHF.

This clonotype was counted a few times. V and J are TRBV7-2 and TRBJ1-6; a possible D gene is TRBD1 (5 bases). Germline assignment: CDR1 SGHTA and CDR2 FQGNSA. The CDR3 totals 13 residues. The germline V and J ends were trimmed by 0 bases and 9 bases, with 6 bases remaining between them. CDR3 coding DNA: TGTGCCAGCAGCTTAGCGGGGGTTTCACCCCTCCACTTT. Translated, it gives CASSLAGVSPLHF.

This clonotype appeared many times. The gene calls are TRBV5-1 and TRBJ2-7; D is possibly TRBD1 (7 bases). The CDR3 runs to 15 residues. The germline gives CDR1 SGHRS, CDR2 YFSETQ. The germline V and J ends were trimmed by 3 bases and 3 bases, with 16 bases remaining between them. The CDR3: CASSWPAGGIYEQYF. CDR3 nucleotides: TGCGCCAGCAGCTGGCCCGCAGGGGGGATCTACGAGCAGTACTTC. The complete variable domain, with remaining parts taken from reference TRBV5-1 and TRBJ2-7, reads KAGVTQTPRYLIKTRGQQVTLSCSPISGHRSVSWYQQTPGQGLQFLFEYFSETQRNKGNFPGRFSGRQFSNSRSEMNVSTLELGDSALYLCASSWPAGGIYEQYFGPGTRLTVT.

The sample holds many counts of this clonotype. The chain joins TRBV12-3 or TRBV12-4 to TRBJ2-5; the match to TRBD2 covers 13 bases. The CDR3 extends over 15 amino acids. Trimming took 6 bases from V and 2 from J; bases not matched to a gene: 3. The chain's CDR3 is CASSKTSGGQETQYF. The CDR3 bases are TGTGCCAGCAGCAAGACTAGCGGGGGGCAAGAGACCCAGTACTTC.

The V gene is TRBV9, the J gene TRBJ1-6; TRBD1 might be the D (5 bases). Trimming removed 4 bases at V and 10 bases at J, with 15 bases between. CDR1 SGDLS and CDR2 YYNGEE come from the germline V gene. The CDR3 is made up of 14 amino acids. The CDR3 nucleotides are TGTGCCAGCAGCCTCCGGGACGGGAACTCACCCCTCCACTTT. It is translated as CASSLRDGNSPLHF.

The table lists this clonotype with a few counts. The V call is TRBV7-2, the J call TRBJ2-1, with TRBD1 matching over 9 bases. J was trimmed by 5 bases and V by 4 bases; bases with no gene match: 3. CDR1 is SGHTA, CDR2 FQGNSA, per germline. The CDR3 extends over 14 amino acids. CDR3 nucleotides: TGTGCCAGCAGCTGGGGACAGGGAAACAATGAGCAGTTCTTC. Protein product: CASSWGQGNNEQFF.

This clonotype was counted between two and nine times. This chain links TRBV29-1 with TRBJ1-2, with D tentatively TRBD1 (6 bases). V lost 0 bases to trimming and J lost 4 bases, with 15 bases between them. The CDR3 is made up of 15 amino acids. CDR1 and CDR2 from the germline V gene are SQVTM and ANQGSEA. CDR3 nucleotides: TGCAGCGTTGAAGATCGGCAGGGGAGCGTCTATGGCTACACCTTC. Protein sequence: CSVEDRQGSVYGYTF.

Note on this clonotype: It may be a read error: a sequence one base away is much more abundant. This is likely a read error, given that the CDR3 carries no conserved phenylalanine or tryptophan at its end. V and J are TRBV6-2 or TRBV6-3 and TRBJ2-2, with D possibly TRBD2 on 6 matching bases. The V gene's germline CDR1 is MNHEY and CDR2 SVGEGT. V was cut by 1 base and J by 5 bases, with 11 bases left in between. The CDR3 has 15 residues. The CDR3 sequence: CASSYLAGRTGELFS. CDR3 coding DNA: TGTGCCAGCAGTTACTTGGCAGGGAGGACCGGGGAGCTGTTTTCT.

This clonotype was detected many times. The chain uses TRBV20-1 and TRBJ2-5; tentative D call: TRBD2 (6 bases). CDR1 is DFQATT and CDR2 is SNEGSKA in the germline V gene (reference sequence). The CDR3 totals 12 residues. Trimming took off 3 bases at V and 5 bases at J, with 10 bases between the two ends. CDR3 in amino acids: CSASGSWETQYF. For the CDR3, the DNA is TGCAGTGCTAGCGGGAGCTGGGAGACCCAGTACTTC.

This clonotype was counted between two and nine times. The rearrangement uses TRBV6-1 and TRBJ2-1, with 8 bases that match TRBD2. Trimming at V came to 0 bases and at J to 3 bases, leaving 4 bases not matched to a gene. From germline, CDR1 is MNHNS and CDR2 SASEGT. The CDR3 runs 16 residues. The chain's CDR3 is CASSEALAGIYNEQFF. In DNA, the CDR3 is TGTGCCAGCAGTGAAGCCCTAGCGGGCATCTACAATGAGCAGTTCTTC.

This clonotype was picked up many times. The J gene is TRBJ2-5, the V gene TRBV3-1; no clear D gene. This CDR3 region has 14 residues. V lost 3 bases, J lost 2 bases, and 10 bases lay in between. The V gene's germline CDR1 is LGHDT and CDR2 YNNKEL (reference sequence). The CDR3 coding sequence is TGTGCCAGCAGCCAGACTCTCACGCAAGAGACCCAGTACTTC. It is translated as CASSQTLTQETQYF.

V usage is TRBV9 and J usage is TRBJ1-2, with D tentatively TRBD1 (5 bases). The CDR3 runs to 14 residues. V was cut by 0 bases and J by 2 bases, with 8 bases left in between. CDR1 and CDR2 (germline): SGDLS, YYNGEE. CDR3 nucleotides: TGTGCCAGCAGCGTAGCACAGGCGAACTATGGCTACACCTTC. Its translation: CASSVAQANYGYTF.

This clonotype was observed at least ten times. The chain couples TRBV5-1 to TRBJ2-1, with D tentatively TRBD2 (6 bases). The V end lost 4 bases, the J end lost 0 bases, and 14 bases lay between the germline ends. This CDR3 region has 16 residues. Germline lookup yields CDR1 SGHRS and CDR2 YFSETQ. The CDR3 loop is CASSGGTLSSYNEQFF. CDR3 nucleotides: TGCGCCAGCAGCGGCGGGACTCTCAGCTCCTACAATGAGCAGTTCTTC.

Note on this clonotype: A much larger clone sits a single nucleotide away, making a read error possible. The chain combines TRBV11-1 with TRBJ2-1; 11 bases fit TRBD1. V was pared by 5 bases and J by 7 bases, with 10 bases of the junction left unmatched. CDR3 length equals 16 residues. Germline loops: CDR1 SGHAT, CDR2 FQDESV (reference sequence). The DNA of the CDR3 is TGTGCCAGCAGCGCGGCCCTCGGGACAGGGGGGAATGAGCAGTTCTTC. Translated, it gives CASSAALGTGGNEQFF.

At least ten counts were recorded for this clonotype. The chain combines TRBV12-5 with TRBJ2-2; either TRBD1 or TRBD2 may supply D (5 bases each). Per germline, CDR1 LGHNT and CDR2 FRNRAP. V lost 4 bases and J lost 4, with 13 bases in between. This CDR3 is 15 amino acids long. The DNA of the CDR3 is TGTGCTAGTGGTTACGGGACCGTCAGCACCGGGGAGCTGTTTTTT. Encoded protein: CASGYGTVSTGELFF.

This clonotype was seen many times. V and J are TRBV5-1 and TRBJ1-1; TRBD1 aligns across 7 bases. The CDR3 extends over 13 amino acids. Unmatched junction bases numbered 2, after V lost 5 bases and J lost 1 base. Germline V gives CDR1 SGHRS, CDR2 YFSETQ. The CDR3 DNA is TGCGCCAGCAGAACAGGGGAGAACACTGAAGCTTTCTTT. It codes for CASRTGENTEAFF. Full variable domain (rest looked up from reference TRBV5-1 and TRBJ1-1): KAGVTQTPRYLIKTRGQQVTLSCSPISGHRSVSWYQQTPGQGLQFLFEYFSETQRNKGNFPGRFSGRQFSNSRSEMNVSTLELGDSALYLCASRTGENTEAFFGQGTRLTVV.

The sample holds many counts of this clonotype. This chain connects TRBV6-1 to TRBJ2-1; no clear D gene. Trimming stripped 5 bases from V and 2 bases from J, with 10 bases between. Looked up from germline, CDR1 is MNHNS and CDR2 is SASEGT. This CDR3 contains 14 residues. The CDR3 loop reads CASSSNYAYNEQFF. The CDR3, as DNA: TGTGCCAGCAGTTCCAATTACGCCTACAATGAGCAGTTCTTC.

The CDR3 DNA reads as TGTGCCAGCACAGTAGCGGGGGGAAACAATGAGCAGTTCTTC. Translating it yields CASTVAGGNNEQFF. The chain couples TRBV9 to TRBJ2-1; the match to TRBD2 covers 10 bases. This CDR3 spans 14 amino acids. V shed 6 bases, J shed 5 bases, and the junction held 5 bases outside the gene matches. CDR1 and CDR2 (germline): SGDLS, YYNGEE.

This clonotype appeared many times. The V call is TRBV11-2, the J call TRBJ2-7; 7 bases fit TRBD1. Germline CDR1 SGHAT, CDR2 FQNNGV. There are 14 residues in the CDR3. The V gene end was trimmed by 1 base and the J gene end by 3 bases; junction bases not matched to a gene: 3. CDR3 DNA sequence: TGTGCCAGCAGCTTAGGAACAGGGGTCTACGAGCAGTACTTC. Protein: CASSLGTGVYEQYF.

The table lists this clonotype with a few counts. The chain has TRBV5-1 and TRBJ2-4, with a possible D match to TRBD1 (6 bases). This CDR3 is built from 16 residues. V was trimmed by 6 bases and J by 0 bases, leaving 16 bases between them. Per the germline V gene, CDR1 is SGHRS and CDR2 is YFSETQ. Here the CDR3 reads CASTAYQGGAKNIQYF. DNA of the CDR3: TGCGCCAGCACCGCCTATCAAGGGGGAGCCAAAAACATTCAGTACTTC.